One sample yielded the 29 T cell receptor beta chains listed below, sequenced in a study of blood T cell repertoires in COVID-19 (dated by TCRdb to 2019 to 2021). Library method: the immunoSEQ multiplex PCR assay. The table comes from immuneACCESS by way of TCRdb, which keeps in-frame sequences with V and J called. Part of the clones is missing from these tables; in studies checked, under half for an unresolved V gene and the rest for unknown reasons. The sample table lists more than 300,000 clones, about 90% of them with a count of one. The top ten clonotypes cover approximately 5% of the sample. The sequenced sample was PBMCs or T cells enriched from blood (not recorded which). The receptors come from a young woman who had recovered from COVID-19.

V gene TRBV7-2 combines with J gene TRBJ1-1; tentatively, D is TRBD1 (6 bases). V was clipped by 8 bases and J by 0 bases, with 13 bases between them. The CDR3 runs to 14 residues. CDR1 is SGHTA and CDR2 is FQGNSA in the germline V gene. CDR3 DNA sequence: TGTGCCAGCGGGGGGGGCAGAATGAACACTGAAGCTTTCTTT. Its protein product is CASGGGRMNTEAFF.

In DNA form, the CDR3 reads TGCGCCAGCAGCCCAACGGACAGAGCCTATGGCTACACCTTC. This encodes CASSPTDRAYGYTF. V usage is TRBV4-3 and J usage is TRBJ1-2; possibly TRBD1 for D (6 bases). Trimming removed 4 bases at V and 4 bases at J, with 13 bases between. Germline CDR1 and CDR2: LGHNA and YSLEER. This CDR3 is built from 14 residues.

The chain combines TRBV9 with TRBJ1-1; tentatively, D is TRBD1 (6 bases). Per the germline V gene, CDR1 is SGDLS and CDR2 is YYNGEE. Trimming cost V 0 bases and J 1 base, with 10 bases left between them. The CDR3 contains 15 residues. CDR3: CASSVDGQQNTEAFF. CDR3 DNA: TGTGCCAGCAGCGTAGACGGACAGCAGAACACTGAAGCTTTCTTT.

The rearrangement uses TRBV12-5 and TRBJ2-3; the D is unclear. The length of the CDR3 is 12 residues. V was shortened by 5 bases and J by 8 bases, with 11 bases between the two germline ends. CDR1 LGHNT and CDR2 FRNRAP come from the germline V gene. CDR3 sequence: CASGPQPGTQYF. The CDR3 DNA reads TGTGCTAGTGGTCCCCAGCCGGGTACGCAGTATTTT.

CDR3 nucleotides: TGTGCCAGCCGACAGGGTCAAAATTCACCCCTCCACTTT. Protein: CASRQGQNSPLHF. The V call is TRBV7-9, the J call TRBJ1-6; 7 nucleotides line up with TRBD1. V lost 8 bases and J lost 7; bases outside the gene matches: 5. There are 13 residues in the CDR3. CDR1 SEHNR and CDR2 FQNEAQ come from the germline V gene (reference sequence).

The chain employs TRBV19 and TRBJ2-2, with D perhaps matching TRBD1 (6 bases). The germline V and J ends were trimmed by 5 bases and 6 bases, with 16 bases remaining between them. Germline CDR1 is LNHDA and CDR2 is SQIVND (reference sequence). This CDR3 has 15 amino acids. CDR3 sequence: CASSAALQGSGELFF. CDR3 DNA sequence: TGTGCCAGTAGTGCAGCGCTACAGGGTTCCGGGGAGCTGTTTTTT.

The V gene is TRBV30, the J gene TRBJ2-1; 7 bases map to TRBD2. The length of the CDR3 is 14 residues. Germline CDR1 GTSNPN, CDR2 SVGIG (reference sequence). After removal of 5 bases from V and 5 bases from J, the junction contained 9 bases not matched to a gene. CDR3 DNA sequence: TGTGCCTGGGAAAGAGCTAGCGGAAACAATGAGCAGTTCTTC. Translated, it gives CAWERASGNNEQFF. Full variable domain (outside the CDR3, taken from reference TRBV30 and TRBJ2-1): SQTIHQWPATLVQPVGSPLSLECTVEGTSNPNLYWYRQAAGRGLQLLFYSVGIGQISSEVPQNLSASRPQDRQFILSSKKLLLSDSGFYLCAWERASGNNEQFFGPGTRLTVL.

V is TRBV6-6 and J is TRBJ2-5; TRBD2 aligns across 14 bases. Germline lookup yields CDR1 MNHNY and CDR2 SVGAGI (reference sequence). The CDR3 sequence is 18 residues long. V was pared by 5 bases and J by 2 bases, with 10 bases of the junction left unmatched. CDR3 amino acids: CASSQRLAGGRVQETQYF. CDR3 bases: TGTGCCAGCAGTCAACGACTAGCGGGGGGGCGGGTGCAAGAGACCCAGTACTTC.

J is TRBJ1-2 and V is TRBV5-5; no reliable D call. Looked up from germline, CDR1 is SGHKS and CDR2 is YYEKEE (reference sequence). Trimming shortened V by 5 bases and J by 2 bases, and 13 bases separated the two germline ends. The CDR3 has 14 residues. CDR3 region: CASSLPGRNYGYTF. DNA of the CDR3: TGTGCCAGCAGTCTGCCAGGAAGGAACTATGGCTACACCTTC.

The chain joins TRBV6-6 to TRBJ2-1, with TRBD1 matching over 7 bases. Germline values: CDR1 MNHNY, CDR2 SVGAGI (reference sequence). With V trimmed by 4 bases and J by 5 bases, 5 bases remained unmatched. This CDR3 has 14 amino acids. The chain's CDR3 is CASSSSGQNNEQFF. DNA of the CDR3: TGTGCCAGCAGTTCATCGGGACAGAACAATGAGCAGTTCTTC.

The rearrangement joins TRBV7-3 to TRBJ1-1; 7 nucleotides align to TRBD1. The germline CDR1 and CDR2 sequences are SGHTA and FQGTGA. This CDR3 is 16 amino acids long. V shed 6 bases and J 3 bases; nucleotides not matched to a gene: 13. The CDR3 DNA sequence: TGTGCCAGCAGGGTACAGGGGCCGACGAGTCACACTGAAGCTTTCTTT. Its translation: CASRVQGPTSHTEAFF.

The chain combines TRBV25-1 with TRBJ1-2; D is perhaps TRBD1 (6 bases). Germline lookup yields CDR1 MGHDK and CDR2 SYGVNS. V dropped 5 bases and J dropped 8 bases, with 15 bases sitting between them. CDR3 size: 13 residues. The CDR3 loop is CASSSGGWQGYTF. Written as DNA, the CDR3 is TGTGCCAGCAGTTCGGGGGGCTGGCAAGGCTACACCTTC.

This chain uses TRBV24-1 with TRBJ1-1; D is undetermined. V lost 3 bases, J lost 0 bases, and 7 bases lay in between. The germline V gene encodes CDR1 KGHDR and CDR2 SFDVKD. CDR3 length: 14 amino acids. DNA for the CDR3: TGTGCCACCAGTGATGAGGGTGTGAACACTGAAGCTTTCTTT. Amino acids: CATSDEGVNTEAFF.

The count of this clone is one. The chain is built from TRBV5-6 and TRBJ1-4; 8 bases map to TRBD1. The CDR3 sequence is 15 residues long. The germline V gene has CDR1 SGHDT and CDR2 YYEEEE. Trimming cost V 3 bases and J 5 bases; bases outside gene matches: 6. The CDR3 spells CASSWGTGTNEKLFF. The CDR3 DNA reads TGTGCCAGCAGCTGGGGGACAGGCACCAATGAAAAACTGTTTTTT.

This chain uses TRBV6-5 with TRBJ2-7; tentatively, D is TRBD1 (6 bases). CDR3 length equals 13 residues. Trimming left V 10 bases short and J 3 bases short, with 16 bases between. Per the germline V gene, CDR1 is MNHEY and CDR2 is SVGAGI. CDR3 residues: CATVAVDSYEQYF. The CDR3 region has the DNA TGTGCCACCGTGGCAGTGGACAGCTACGAGCAGTACTTC.

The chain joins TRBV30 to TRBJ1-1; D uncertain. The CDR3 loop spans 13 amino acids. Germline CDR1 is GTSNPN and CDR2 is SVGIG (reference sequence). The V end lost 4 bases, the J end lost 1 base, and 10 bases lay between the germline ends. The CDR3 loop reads CAWTRPGNTEAFF. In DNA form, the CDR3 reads TGTGCCTGGACCCGACCGGGGAACACTGAAGCTTTCTTT. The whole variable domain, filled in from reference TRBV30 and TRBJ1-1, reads SQTIHQWPATLVQPVGSPLSLECTVEGTSNPNLYWYRQAAGRGLQLLFYSVGIGQISSEVPQNLSASRPQDRQFILSSKKLLLSDSGFYLCAWTRPGNTEAFFGQGTRLTVV.

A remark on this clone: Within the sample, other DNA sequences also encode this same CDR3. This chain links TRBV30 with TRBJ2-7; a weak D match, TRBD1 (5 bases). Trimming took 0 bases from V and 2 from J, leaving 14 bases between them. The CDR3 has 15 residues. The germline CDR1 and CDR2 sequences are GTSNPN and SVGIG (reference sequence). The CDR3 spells CAWSVSQGRPYEQYF. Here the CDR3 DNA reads TGTGCCTGGAGTGTATCTCAGGGTCGGCCCTACGAGCAGTACTTC.

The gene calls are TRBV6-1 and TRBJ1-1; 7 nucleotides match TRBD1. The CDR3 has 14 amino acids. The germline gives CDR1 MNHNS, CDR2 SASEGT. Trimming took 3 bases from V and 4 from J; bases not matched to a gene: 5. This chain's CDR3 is CASSEWQGVTEAFF. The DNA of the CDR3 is TGTGCCAGCAGTGAGTGGCAGGGGGTCACTGAAGCTTTCTTT.

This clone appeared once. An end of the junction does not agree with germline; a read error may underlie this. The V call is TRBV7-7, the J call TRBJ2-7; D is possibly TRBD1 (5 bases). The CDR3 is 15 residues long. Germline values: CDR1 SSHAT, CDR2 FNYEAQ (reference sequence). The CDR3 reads CASSLFRDSSYEQYF. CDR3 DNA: TGTGCTAGCAGCTTATTTCGTGACAGCTCCTACGAGCAGTACTTC.

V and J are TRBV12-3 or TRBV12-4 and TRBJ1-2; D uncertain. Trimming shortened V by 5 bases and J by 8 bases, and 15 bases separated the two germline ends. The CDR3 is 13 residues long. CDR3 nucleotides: TGTGCCAGCAGTCAAGACAACGGCCGGGGCTACACCTTC. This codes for CASSQDNGRGYTF.

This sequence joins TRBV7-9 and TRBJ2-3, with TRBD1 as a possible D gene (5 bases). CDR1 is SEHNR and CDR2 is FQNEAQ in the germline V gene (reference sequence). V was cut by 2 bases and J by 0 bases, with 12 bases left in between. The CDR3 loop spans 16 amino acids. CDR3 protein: CASSLYSTGSTDTQYF. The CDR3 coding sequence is TGTGCCAGCAGCTTATATTCTACAGGCAGCACAGATACGCAGTATTTT.

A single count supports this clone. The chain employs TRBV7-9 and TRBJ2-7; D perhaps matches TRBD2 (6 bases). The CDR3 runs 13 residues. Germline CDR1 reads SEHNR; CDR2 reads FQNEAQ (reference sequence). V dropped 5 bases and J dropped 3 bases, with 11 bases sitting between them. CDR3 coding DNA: TGTGCCAGCAGCCCCCAGACTAGCTACGAGCAGTACTTC. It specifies CASSPQTSYEQYF.

The CDR3 bases are TGCGCCAGCTCGGGACAGTCCAACTATGGCTACACCTTC. Its translation: CASSGQSNYGYTF. The chain joins TRBV10-2 to TRBJ1-2; TRBD1 matches at 7 bases. This CDR3 comprises 13 residues. Germline V lookup: CDR1 WSHSY, CDR2 SAAADI. Trimming at V came to 8 bases and at J to 2 bases, leaving 5 bases not matched to a gene.

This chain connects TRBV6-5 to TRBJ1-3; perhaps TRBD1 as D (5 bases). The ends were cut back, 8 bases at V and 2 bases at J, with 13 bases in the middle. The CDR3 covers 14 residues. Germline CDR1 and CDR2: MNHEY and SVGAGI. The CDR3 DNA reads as TGTGCCAGCCAGGGAATCTCTACTGGAAACACCATATATTTT. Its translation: CASQGISTGNTIYF.

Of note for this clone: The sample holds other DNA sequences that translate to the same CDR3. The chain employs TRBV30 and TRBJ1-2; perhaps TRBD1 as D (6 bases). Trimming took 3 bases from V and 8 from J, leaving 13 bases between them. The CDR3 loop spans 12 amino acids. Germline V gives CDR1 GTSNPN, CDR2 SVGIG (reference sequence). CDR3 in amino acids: CAWSGQGYGYTF. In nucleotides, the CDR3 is TGTGCCTGGAGCGGGCAGGGGTACGGCTACACCTTC.

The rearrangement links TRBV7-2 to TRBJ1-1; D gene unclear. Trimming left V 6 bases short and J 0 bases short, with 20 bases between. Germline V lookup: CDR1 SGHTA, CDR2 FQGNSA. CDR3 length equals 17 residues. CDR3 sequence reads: CASRLNGLDTLNTEAFF. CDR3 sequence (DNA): TGTGCCAGCAGACTTAACGGTTTAGATACTTTGAACACTGAAGCTTTCTTT.

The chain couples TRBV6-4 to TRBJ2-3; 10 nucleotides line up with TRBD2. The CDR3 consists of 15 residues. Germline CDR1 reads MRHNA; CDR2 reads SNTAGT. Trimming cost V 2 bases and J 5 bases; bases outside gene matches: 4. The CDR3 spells CASSDGPSGGDTQYF. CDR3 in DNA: TGTGCCAGCAGTGACGGCCCTAGCGGGGGAGATACGCAGTATTTT.

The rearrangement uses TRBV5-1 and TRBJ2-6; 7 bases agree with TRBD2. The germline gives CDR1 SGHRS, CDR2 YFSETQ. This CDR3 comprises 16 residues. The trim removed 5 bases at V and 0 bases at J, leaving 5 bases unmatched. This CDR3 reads CASSGGGTSGANVLTF. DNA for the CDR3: TGCGCCAGCAGTGGGGGAGGGACCTCTGGGGCCAACGTCCTGACTTTC.

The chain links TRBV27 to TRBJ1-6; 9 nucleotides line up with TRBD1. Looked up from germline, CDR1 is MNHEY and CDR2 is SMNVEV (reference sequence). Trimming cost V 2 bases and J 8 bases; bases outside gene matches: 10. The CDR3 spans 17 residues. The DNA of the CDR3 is TGTGCCAGCAGTTTAGGCCAAGATGGGACAGGGTATTCACCCCTCCACTTT. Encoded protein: CASSLGQDGTGYSPLHF.